The rows below give T cell receptor beta chains drawn from one sample of a study of blood T cell repertoires in COVID-19. Sequencing used immunoSEQ multiplex PCR; TCRdb keeps in-frame clones, though not all of them. The sample has about 87,000 clones, around 87% seen once. The sequenced material came from peripheral blood. The receptors derive from a human donor with acute or convalescent COVID-19. The donor label of this sample is uncertain. CDR3s include the opening cysteine and the closing phenylalanine or tryptophan. D genes are given only for firm matches. Only some rows state a clone size, as once, few, many or a class for expanded clones.

len,j_gene,abundance,v_gene,d_gene,CDR3nt,CDR3aa
12,TRBJ2-1,-,TRBV7-2,-,TGTGCCAGCAGCCCTACCTACAATGAGCAGTTCTTC,CASSPTYNEQFF
14,TRBJ1-5,-,TRBV19,-,TGTGCCAGTAGTATAGTAAGGGGAAACCAGCCCCAGCATTTT,CASSIVRGNQPQHF
15,TRBJ2-3,-,TRBV7-9,TRBD2,TGTGCCAGCAGCTTCGGGACTAGCGGCACAGATACGCAGTATTTT,CASSFGTSGTDTQYF
13,TRBJ1-5,few,TRBV2,TRBD1,TGTGCCAGCAACAGGGGGGACGATCAGCCCCAGCATTTT,CASNRGDDQPQHF
14,TRBJ1-2,-,TRBV5-1,TRBD1,TGCGCCAGCAGCTCCCTCGGGACAGGGGAAGGCTACACCTTC,CASSSLGTGEGYTF
14,TRBJ1-1,-,TRBV5-1,-,TGCGCCAGCAGAGAGCAGGGGTTAGGGGATGAAGCTTTCTTT,CASREQGLGDEAFF
14,TRBJ1-1,-,TRBV29-1,TRBD1,TGCAGCGTTGTAGGACAGGGCATGAACACTGAAGCTTTCTTT,CSVVGQGMNTEAFF
15,TRBJ2-2,-,TRBV7-2,-,TGTGCCAGCAGCAGTACACAGGGAAGAATCGGGGAGCTGTTTTTT,CASSSTQGRIGELFF
14,TRBJ1-4,-,TRBV19,-,TGTGCCAGTACAGACTCCCCAACTAATGAAAAACTGTTTTTT,CASTDSPTNEKLFF
13,TRBJ1-3,few,TRBV7-3,-,TGTGCCAGCAGCCAACTCGCTGGAAACACCATATATTTT,CASSQLAGNTIYF
14,TRBJ2-2,-,TRBV9,-,TGTGCCAGCAGCGTCGGCACAGCGGCACGGGAGCTGTTTTTT,CASSVGTAARELFF
13,TRBJ1-5,-,TRBV6-5,-,TGTGCCAGCAGGGACAGCATCAATCAGCCCCAGCATTTT,CASRDSINQPQHF
14,TRBJ2-1,-,TRBV28,TRBD2,TGTGCCAGCAACTGGGGAGGGAAAGGGGATGAGCAGTTCTTC,CASNWGGKGDEQFF
13,TRBJ1-1,-,TRBV12-3/TRBV12-4,-,TGTGCCAGCAGTTTACTTTCCAACACTGAAGCTTTCTTT,CASSLLSNTEAFF
14,TRBJ1-2,-,TRBV5-4,TRBD1,TGTGCCAGCAGAACCGGGACAGCTAACTATGGCTACACCTTC,CASRTGTANYGYTF
14,TRBJ1-2,-,TRBV9,-,TGTGCCAGCAGCGTAACGGACAGCAACTATGGCTACACCTTC,CASSVTDSNYGYTF
16,TRBJ1-1,-,TRBV9,TRBD1,TGTGCCAGCAGCGAGGGACAGGGATGGGGGAACACTGAAGCTTTCTTT,CASSEGQGWGNTEAFF
16,TRBJ2-6,-,TRBV19,-,TGTGCCAGTAGTAGCAACAGGGTCTCTGGGGCCAACGTCCTGACTTTC,CASSSNRVSGANVLTF
13,TRBJ1-5,-,TRBV19,-,TGTGCCAGTAGTAACGGGGTTGGTCAGCCCCAGCATTTT,CASSNGVGQPQHF
13,TRBJ2-7,-,TRBV19,-,TGTGCCAGTAGCCCGTTTATCCTCTACGAGCAGTACTTC,CASSPFILYEQYF
18,TRBJ2-3,-,TRBV11-2,TRBD2,TGTGCCAGCAGCGAACCCGGGACTAGCGGGGGGAAGACAGATACGCAGTATTTT,CASSEPGTSGGKTDTQYF
17,TRBJ2-3,-,TRBV7-3,-,TGTGCCAGCAGCTTAACCCCCCCAGGGCGAGGTACAGATACGCAGTATTTT,CASSLTPPGRGTDTQYF
15,TRBJ1-1,-,TRBV18,-,TGTGCCAGCTCACCTCGGATCGGGGGGGGCACTGAAGCTTTCTTT,CASSPRIGGGTEAFF
14,TRBJ2-7,-,TRBV11-2,TRBD2,TGTGCCAGCAGCTTGTTAGCGGGGGGGCCCGAGCAGTACTTC,CASSLLAGGPEQYF
13,TRBJ1-1,once,TRBV7-8,-,TGTGCCAGCAGCTCCCAGGGGAACACTGAAGCTTTCTTT,CASSSQGNTEAFF
15,TRBJ1-1,once,TRBV28,-,TGTGCCAGCAGTCCAACTGGTCCGGGGAACACTGAAGCTTTCTTT,CASSPTGPGNTEAFF
15,TRBJ1-2,-,TRBV6-1,-,TGTGCCAGCAGTGAACAGGGCAGGGGAAGCTATGGCTACACCTTC,CASSEQGRGSYGYTF
17,TRBJ1-4,-,TRBV2,TRBD1,TGTGCCAGCAGCCTGGGACAGGGGGCGGAGAGTGGAGGAAAACTGTTTTTT,CASSLGQGAESGGKLFF
15,TRBJ1-6,-,TRBV2,TRBD1,TGTGCCAGCCGGGACAGAAGCTCCTATAATTCACCCCTCCACTTT,CASRDRSSYNSPLHF
12,TRBJ2-3,-,TRBV5-1,-,TGCGCCAGCAGCGCGAACACAGATACGCAGTATTTT,CASSANTDTQYF
16,TRBJ2-3,-,TRBV12-5,TRBD2,TGTGCTAGTGGTCTCAATAGCGGGGGAAGCACAGATACGCAGTATTTT,CASGLNSGGSTDTQYF
16,TRBJ2-5,-,TRBV5-1,TRBD2,TGCGCCAGCAGATCCGGACTAGCGGGGGGTCAAGAGACCCAGTACTTC,CASRSGLAGGQETQYF
13,TRBJ1-2,-,TRBV7-3,-,TGTGCCAGCAGCCTTAACAGGTTGGGTGGCTACACCTTC,CASSLNRLGGYTF
12,TRBJ1-2,-,TRBV28,-,TGTGCCAGCAGTTTGCGTAAGAAGGGCTACACCTTC,CASSLRKKGYTF
15,TRBJ2-7,-,TRBV3-1/TRBV3-2,TRBD2,TGTGCCAGCAGCCGAGGGACTAGCGGGGATAACGAGCAGTACTTC,CASSRGTSGDNEQYF
16,TRBJ2-2,-,TRBV10-3,TRBD1,TGTGCCATCAGTGAGACAGGGGGCAGTGGGACCGGGGAGCTGTTTTTT,CAISETGGSGTGELFF
12,TRBJ2-7,-,TRBV27,-,TGTGCCAGCAGTTTACCCAATTACGAGCAGTACTTC,CASSLPNYEQYF
14,TRBJ2-7,-,TRBV6-5,TRBD1,TGTGCCAGCAGTTACGGGACAGGGGGCAACGAGCAGTACTTC,CASSYGTGGNEQYF
17,TRBJ2-2,-,TRBV28,TRBD1,TGTGCCAGCAGTTTAGCCCACGGGGGACAGGGTTTCGGGGAGCTGTTTTTT,CASSLAHGGQGFGELFF
18,TRBJ1-4,-,TRBV7-9,TRBD1,TGTGCCAGCAGCTTCCGGACAGGGGGCGCAAACTCAGGTGAAAAACTGTTTTTT,CASSFRTGGANSGEKLFF
15,TRBJ1-2,-,TRBV6-5,-,TGTGCCAGCAGTTACGTCACAGGGCCGACGATTGGCTACACCTTC,CASSYVTGPTIGYTF
12,TRBJ2-5,-,TRBV5-1,-,TGCGCCAGCAGCTTGGCGGAAGAGACCCAGTACTTC,CASSLAEETQYF
15,TRBJ2-2,-,TRBV7-8,-,TGTGCCAGCAGCCGAGGACAGTCGAACACCGGGGAGCTGTTTTTT,CASSRGQSNTGELFF
16,TRBJ1-1,-,TRBV11-2,-,TGTGCCAGCAGCTTCGGTTCGAGCAGGGCGAACACTGAAGCTTTCTTT,CASSFGSSRANTEAFF
14,TRBJ1-1,few,TRBV5-1,-,TGCGCCAGCAGCTTGAACGGGGGGCCCACTGAAGCTTTCTTT,CASSLNGGPTEAFF
16,TRBJ1-3,few,TRBV10-2,TRBD1,TGCGCCAGCAGTGAAACAGGGGGCTACTCTGGAAACACCATATATTTT,CASSETGGYSGNTIYF
13,TRBJ2-2,-,TRBV12-3/TRBV12-4,-,TGTGCCAGCAGTTTATACATAACCGGGGAGCTGTTTTTT,CASSLYITGELFF
14,TRBJ1-5,-,TRBV28,TRBD1,TGTGCCAGCAGTAAACAGGGGGGTGTTCAGCCCCAGCATTTT,CASSKQGGVQPQHF
15,TRBJ2-5,-,TRBV7-9,TRBD1,TGTGCCAGCAGCTACCCGACAGGGGCGGAAGAGACCCAGTACTTC,CASSYPTGAEETQYF
14,TRBJ1-5,-,TRBV2,-,TGTGCCAGCAGTGAGCGGGGGGGTAATCAGCCCCAGCATTTT,CASSERGGNQPQHF
14,TRBJ2-1,-,TRBV11-3,-,TGTGCCAGCAGCTTAGGAACAGCGGGCAATGAGCAGTTCTTC,CASSLGTAGNEQFF
14,TRBJ1-5,-,TRBV2,-,TGTGCCAGCACGCGGACGCCCGGGGGTCAGCCCCAGCATTTT,CASTRTPGGQPQHF
14,TRBJ2-1,-,TRBV5-6,TRBD2,TGTGCCAGCAGTTCGGGACTAGCTCGCAATGAGCAGTTCTTC,CASSSGLARNEQFF